Below, 14 T cell receptor beta chains from the same sample are listed, as sequenced in a study of cytomegalovirus exposure and HLA in healthy donors. A multiplex PCR was run with 60 Vbeta primers and 13 Jbeta primers. Profiling relied on immunoSEQ multiplex PCR, and the TCRdb table lists in-frame clones only, not all of them. The sample holds 130,000 to 150,000 clones; roughly 84% are singletons and the top ten take 2% to 3%. The material sequenced was PBMCs. The origin of the receptors is a boy aged 2 to 9 in good health and CMV-seronegative.

In its sample, this clone was seen a few times. The chain links TRBV6-4 to TRBJ2-2; no clear D. V shed 0 bases and J shed 4 bases, with 9 bases lying between them. The CDR3 contains 15 residues. The germline V gene encodes CDR1 MRHNA and CDR2 SNTAGT. The CDR3 reads CASSDSISSTGELFF. The CDR3 nucleotides read TGTGCCAGCAGTGACTCGATCAGTTCCACCGGGGAGCTGTTTTTT.

This rearrangement joins TRBV28 to TRBJ1-6, with a possible D match to TRBD1 (5 bases). Germline assignment: CDR1 MDHEN and CDR2 SYDVKM. The V and J ends lost 7 bases and 7 bases respectively, with 17 bases between them. This CDR3 region has 15 residues. This CDR3 is CASTTRTGLNSPLHF. CDR3 in DNA: TGTGCCAGCACAACACGTACAGGATTGAATTCACCCCTCCACTTT.

This clone was counted between two and nine times. The chain uses TRBV15 and TRBJ1-5; 10 bases match TRBD1. This CDR3 has 17 residues. Germline-derived CDR1 and CDR2 are LNHNV and YYDKDF (reference sequence). With V trimmed by 5 bases and J by 7 bases, 14 bases remained unmatched. In nucleotides, the CDR3 is TGTGCCACCAGCGGAAGACAGGGGGCGACTATGGGGCAGCCCCAGCATTTT. Residues: CATSGRQGATMGQPQHF.

The chain combines TRBV6-5 with TRBJ1-1, with 10 bases matching TRBD1. Germline values: CDR1 MNHEY, CDR2 SVGAGI. V lost 0 bases and J lost 10; bases outside the gene matches: 2. This CDR3 spans 13 amino acids. The CDR3: CASSYSGTGVAFF. CDR3 bases: TGTGCCAGCAGTTACTCCGGGACAGGGGTAGCTTTCTTT.

The chain is built from TRBV7-2 and TRBJ1-1; D is unclear. V was cut by 1 base and J by 4 bases, with 10 bases left in between. Germline CDR1 SGHTA, CDR2 FQGNSA. This CDR3 is 14 amino acids long. In DNA, the CDR3 is TGTGCCAGCAGCTTAGGCGGGCTCGTCACTGAAGCTTTCTTT. Its protein is CASSLGGLVTEAFF.

Comments on this clone: The same CDR3 also results from other DNA sequences found in this sample. This rearrangement joins TRBV19 to TRBJ2-3; D not certain. Per the germline V gene, CDR1 is LNHDA and CDR2 is SQIVND (reference sequence). Trimming removed 1 base from V and 0 bases from J, with 5 bases in between. The CDR3 contains 14 residues. The CDR3 is CASSIGLSTDTQYF. The CDR3 DNA is TGTGCCAGTAGTATAGGGCTCAGCACAGATACGCAGTATTTT. The full variable domain, its missing parts supplied by reference TRBV19 and TRBJ2-3, is DGGITQSPKYLFRKEGQNVTLSCEQNLNHDAMYWYRQDPGQGLRLIYYSQIVNDFQKGDIAEGYSVSREKKESFPLTVTSAQKNPTAFYLCASSIGLSTDTQYFGPGTRLTVL.

The chain has TRBV28 and TRBJ1-5; possible D gene TRBD1, 6 bases. The length of the CDR3 is 13 residues. Between the trimmed V and J ends, which lost 11 bases and 6 bases, there was a span of 17 bases. Germline V lookup: CDR1 MDHEN, CDR2 SYDVKM. CDR3 sequence: CAATRGGRQPQHF. As DNA, the CDR3 is TGTGCCGCGACCAGGGGCGGCCGTCAGCCCCAGCATTTT.

This chain links TRBV5-1 with TRBJ1-1; the D gene is possibly TRBD1 (5 bases). CDR1 is SGHRS, CDR2 YFSETQ, per germline. V was cut by 0 bases and J by 1 base, with 16 bases left in between. This CDR3 has 17 amino acids. In DNA form, the CDR3 reads TGCGCCAGCAGCTTGGCAGGACATGGGGCTCGGAACACTGAAGCTTTCTTT. As protein: CASSLAGHGARNTEAFF.

The genes are TRBV18 and TRBJ1-2; 9 nucleotides agree with TRBD1. This CDR3 is 15 amino acids long. Germline V gene lookup returns CDR1 KGHSH and CDR2 LQKENI. V lost 8 bases and J lost 0; bases outside the gene matches: 7. CDR3 in DNA: TGTGCCAGCACACGGGACAGGGTAGCTAACTATGGCTACACCTTC. It yields the protein CASTRDRVANYGYTF.

V is TRBV19 and J is TRBJ1-1; no definite D call. V shed 3 bases and J shed 1 base, with 9 bases lying between them. The CDR3 sequence is 14 residues long. CDR1 is LNHDA and CDR2 is SQIVND in the germline V gene (reference sequence). The CDR3 nucleotides read TGTGCCAGTAGTATGTCGGGAGGGAACACTGAAGCTTTCTTT. Translation: CASSMSGGNTEAFF.

This chain joins TRBV6-6 and TRBJ1-4; D might be TRBD1 (5 bases). From germline, CDR1 is MNHNY and CDR2 SVGAGI (reference sequence). This CDR3 is 16 amino acids long. V was cut by 0 bases and J by 8 bases, with 16 bases left in between. The CDR3 here is CASSYSNRVAGEKLFF. The CDR3, as DNA: TGTGCCAGCAGTTACTCGAATAGGGTTGCAGGGGAAAAACTGTTTTTT.

This clone was seen only a few times. The V gene is TRBV7-2, the J gene TRBJ2-1; no firm D call. V lost 1 base to trimming and J lost 6 bases, with 13 bases between them. The germline V gene has CDR1 SGHTA and CDR2 FQGNSA. The CDR3 is made up of 15 amino acids. The CDR3 region is CASSLDSGFGNEQFF. The DNA for the CDR3 is TGTGCCAGCAGCTTAGACTCCGGGTTTGGCAATGAGCAGTTCTTC.

This chain links TRBV5-1 with TRBJ1-1; 10 nucleotides align to TRBD1. This CDR3 contains 14 residues. Germline-derived CDR1 and CDR2 are SGHRS and YFSETQ. V shed 3 bases and J 4 bases; nucleotides not matched to a gene: 3. As DNA, the CDR3 is TGCGCCAGCAGCTCGACAGGGGGCCTCACTGAAGCTTTCTTT. As protein: CASSSTGGLTEAFF.

Here the CDR3 reads CASSSGVLTGGYNEQFF. The DNA for the CDR3 is TGTGCCAGCAGCTCAGGGGTTCTAACGGGAGGCTACAATGAGCAGTTCTTC. This chain links TRBV9 with TRBJ2-1; TRBD2 is a possible D gene (7 bases). Trimming left V 4 bases short and J 3 bases short, with 20 bases between. The CDR3 contains 17 residues. The germline V gene encodes CDR1 SGDLS and CDR2 YYNGEE.